Included here is one T cell receptor beta chain sequence, with context. Which antigen it targets is not known. One base away there is no much larger clone; base qualities are not given. The trial excluded patients who had a history of autoimmune disease or were on systemic immunosuppression. Peripheral blood for TCR sequencing was drawn from every dose cohort at baseline, at cycle 4 day 1 and at cycle 7 day 1. The samples were taken from a phase I, first-in-human, multicenter, open-label dose-escalation trial of ivuxolimab. Adults with locally advanced or metastatic melanoma, renal cell, hepatocellular, or head and neck squamous cell carcinoma were enrolled in the trial. Before TCR sequencing, CD4+ and CD8+ T cells were separately sorted from peripheral blood. This sample stems from a study of OX40 agonist ivuxolimab in advanced cancers. In the study overall: The costimulatory receptor OX40 (CD134) was targeted by ivuxolimab, a fully human IgG2 agonistic monoclonal antibody. Intravenous ivuxolimab was administered to patients every 2 weeks at six dose levels: 0.01, 0.1, 0.3, 1.5, 3 and 10 mg/kg. Prior anti-PD-1, anti-PD-L1 or anti-CTLA-4 therapy was permitted, and less than 45% of dose-escalation patients had received checkpoint inhibitors. A male proportion of under 85% and a mean age of approximately 58 years, ranging from roughly 20 to 80, were recorded for the dose-escalation cohort. The paper covers the monotherapy dose-escalation part of the phase I ivuxolimab trial, which included N ≈ 57 patients. Of the roughly 50 dose-escalation patients, hepatocellular carcinoma was present in some 19, melanoma in roughly 15, renal cell carcinoma in 9 and head and neck cancer in 9. Partial responses occurred in three dose-escalation patients: two with cutaneous melanoma and one with hepatocellular carcinoma. Peripheral TCRbeta sequencing aimed to test whether ivuxolimab altered TCR sequence diversity and caused clonal T-cell expansion.

Genomic DNA was isolated from the sorted cells so that the TCRbeta CDR3 region could be sequenced. The immunoSEQ Assay was used for sequencing of TCRbeta CDR3 regions. TCRdb stores this immuneACCESS table with in-frame sequences only. Part of the clones is absent; in the studies checked, under half of the shortfall reflects unresolved V genes, and no reason is known for the rest. This sample holds tens of thousands of clones; about 90% were observed only once. The top ten hold around 3.5% of the sample. Paper-wide results and their limitations: In the 0.1-3.0 mg/kg groups, partial responders had among the lowest normalized peripheral clonal expansion, particularly in CD8+ T cells. The antigen specificity of the clonally expanded peripheral T cells was not determined. After ivuxolimab, expanded clones were on average more numerous among CD8+ T cells than among CD4+ T cells. Low levels of normalized T-cell clonal expansion were also shown by some nonresponding patients. At doses of 0.1 to 3.0 mg/kg, clonal expansion of both CD4+ and CD8+ blood T cells was observed from baseline to week 6.

From a lookup of the germline V gene (reference sequence), CDR1 and CDR2 are DFQATT and SNEGSKA. A distance of 8 bases separates the germline ends of V and J, which lose 5 bases and 9 bases respectively. Including cysteine and phenylalanine, the CDR3 has 10 amino acids. Just CDR3 DNA is preserved here, 30 bases in frame from base 1. This sample comprised CD4+ or CD8+ T cells sorted from blood, obtained in a trial of the OX40 agonist ivuxolimab. This clonotype was obtained from an adult with an advanced solid tumor such as melanoma, head and neck, liver or kidney cancer. The rearranged segments are TRBV20-1 and TRBJ2-1; the D gene is not confidently resolved. The DNA is TGCAGTGCTGGTGCCGCTGAGCAGTTCTTC. Translated, it gives CSAGAAEQFF.